The 30 T cell receptor beta chains listed next were all sequenced from one sample in a study of blood T cell repertoires in COVID-19. Sequencing used immunoSEQ multiplex PCR; TCRdb keeps in-frame clones, though not all of them. Of roughly 250,000 clones in the sample, 70% to 90% were seen once. The sample taken for sequencing was peripheral blood. These TCRs come from a middle-aged man with acute or convalescent COVID-19.

The rearrangement links TRBV14 to TRBJ2-4, with 9 bases fitting TRBD1. The CDR3 has 15 amino acids. Per the germline V gene, CDR1 is SGHDN and CDR2 is FVKESK. J lost 4 bases, V lost 4 bases, and 5 bases had no gene match. The CDR3 here is CASSLLGTGKNIQYF. Written as DNA, the CDR3 is TGTGCCAGCAGCCTCCTCGGGACAGGGAAAAACATTCAGTACTTC.

The chain recombines TRBV27 with TRBJ1-6, with 9 bases lining up with TRBD1. Germline CDR1 and CDR2: MNHEY and SMNVEV (reference sequence). The CDR3 has 16 amino acids. V lost 6 bases to trimming and J lost 11 bases; unmatched junction nucleotides: 14. The CDR3 reads CASREQGALGMTPLHF. CDR3 bases: TGTGCCAGCAGAGAACAGGGGGCCCTGGGAATGACACCCCTCCACTTT.

In DNA, the CDR3 is TGTGCCAGCAGGGACGCGTACAGGGGAGAAGCAGATACGCAGTATTTT. It codes for CASRDAYRGEADTQYF. J is TRBJ2-3 and V is TRBV2; 7 bases align to TRBD1. CDR1 and CDR2 from the germline V gene are SNHLY and FYNNEI. This CDR3 has 16 residues. V lost 6 bases and J lost 4; bases outside the gene matches: 13.

The gene calls are TRBV9 and TRBJ1-4; 7 nucleotides align to TRBD1. CDR3 length: 14 amino acids. With 4 bases clipped from V and 8 bases from J, the junction kept 8 bases outside the gene matches. Germline V gene lookup returns CDR1 SGDLS and CDR2 YYNGEE. CDR3 in amino acids: CASSLTGIQEKLFF. DNA for the CDR3: TGTGCCAGCAGCCTGACAGGGATCCAGGAAAAACTGTTTTTT.

This clone showed up just once. The rearrangement uses TRBV18 and TRBJ1-2; 7 bases match TRBD1. Germline CDR1 is KGHSH and CDR2 is LQKENI. The CDR3 has 15 amino acids. Trimming took 3 bases from V and 0 from J; bases not matched to a gene: 4. CDR3 residues: CASSPSTGTNYGYTF. DNA of the CDR3: TGTGCCAGCTCACCCTCGACAGGGACTAACTATGGCTACACCTTC.

V usage is TRBV6-5 and J usage is TRBJ1-1, with 9 positions matching TRBD1. Germline CDR1 reads MNHEY; CDR2 reads SVGAGI. The CDR3 loop spans 15 amino acids. The trim removed 7 bases at V and 0 bases at J, leaving 6 bases unmatched. CDR3 DNA sequence: TGTGCCAGCAACTTACAGGGGGCTATGAACACTGAAGCTTTCTTT. This gives the protein CASNLQGAMNTEAFF.

V and J are TRBV5-8 and TRBJ2-3; maybe TRBD1 (5 bases). V was clipped by 1 base and J by 7 bases, with 13 bases between them. Per the germline V gene, CDR1 is SGHTS and CDR2 is YDEGEE. The CDR3 runs to 14 residues. The CDR3 here is CASSLPPAGYTQYF. The CDR3 coding sequence is TGTGCCAGCAGCTTGCCCCCGGCAGGGTATACGCAGTATTTT.

The chain combines TRBV20-1 with TRBJ1-1; D ambiguous. V shed 0 bases and J shed 5 bases, with 4 bases lying between them. Germline-derived CDR1 and CDR2 are DFQATT and SNEGSKA (reference sequence). The CDR3 runs to 11 residues. The CDR3 DNA reads TGCAGTGCTAGAGATCGGACTGAAGCTTTCTTT. It yields the protein CSARDRTEAFF.

The table lists this clone with a count of one. J is TRBJ2-2 and V is TRBV7-3; 14 bases align to TRBD2. Germline V gene lookup returns CDR1 SGHTA and CDR2 FQGTGA. This CDR3 is built from 17 residues. V shed 5 bases and J 5 bases; nucleotides not matched to a gene: 7. CDR3 region: CASSAGGLAGVTGELFF. The CDR3 bases are TGTGCCAGCAGCGCTGGGGGACTAGCGGGGGTGACCGGGGAGCTGTTTTTT.

The rearrangement links TRBV3-1 (or the pseudogene TRBV3-2) to TRBJ1-1; the D gene is possibly TRBD1 (5 bases). In germline, CDR1 is LGHDT, CDR2 YNNKEL (reference sequence). There are 16 residues in the CDR3. The V end was cut by 4 bases, the J end by 7 bases, with 22 bases between. The CDR3 region has the DNA TGTGCCAGCAGCCCACTAGTGGCCAGGGCCGGGGGTGAAGCTTTCTTT. Its protein product is CASSPLVARAGGEAFF.

This chain joins TRBV4-3 and TRBJ1-2; 7 nucleotides line up with TRBD1. The CDR3 loop spans 15 amino acids. The germline CDR1 and CDR2 sequences are LGHNA and YSLEER. Unmatched junction bases numbered 3, after V lost 0 bases and J lost 2 bases. CDR3 residues: CASSQDDRENYGYTF. In DNA, the CDR3 is TGCGCCAGCAGCCAAGATGACAGGGAAAACTATGGCTACACCTTC.

This chain uses TRBV7-8 with TRBJ1-3; unclear D gene. There are 15 residues in the CDR3. V gave up 4 bases and J gave up 0 bases, with 10 bases separating them. Germline V CDR1 and CDR2: SGHVS, FQNEAQ. The CDR3 bases are TGTGCCAGCAGCTCGGGGTACGGCTCTGGAAACACCATATATTTT. Its protein is CASSSGYGSGNTIYF.

The chain links TRBV6-5 to TRBJ1-1; 10 bases are shared with TRBD1. The V segment lost 6 bases and the J segment 5 bases; nucleotides outside the gene matches: 3. The CDR3 covers 13 residues. Looked up from germline, CDR1 is MNHEY and CDR2 is SVGAGI. CDR3 in amino acids: CASSWDRGTEAFF. For the CDR3, the DNA is TGTGCCAGCAGCTGGGACAGGGGAACTGAAGCTTTCTTT.

The chain couples TRBV4-3 to TRBJ2-3; 7 bases match TRBD2. The germline V gene encodes CDR1 LGHNA and CDR2 YSLEER. The CDR3 covers 16 residues. Unmatched junction bases numbered 5, after V lost 1 base and J lost 1 base. The CDR3 bases are TGCGCCAGCAGCCAAGGGGCTAGCGGAGGCACAGATACGCAGTATTTT. This codes for CASSQGASGGTDTQYF.

This clone was counted once. J is TRBJ2-2 and V is TRBV7-9; 10 nucleotides agree with TRBD1. CDR1 is SEHNR, CDR2 FQNEAQ, per germline (reference sequence). The J segment lost 3 bases and the V segment lost 5 bases, leaving 6 bases of the junction unmatched. The CDR3 sequence is 16 residues long. CDR3 nucleotide sequence: TGTGCCAGCAGCCTAAGGACAGGGGGGGACACCGGGGAGCTGTTTTTT. Amino acid sequence: CASSLRTGGDTGELFF.

Worth noting for this clone: Different DNA sequences within this sample yield the same CDR3. The gene calls are TRBV7-9 and TRBJ1-5; D perhaps matches TRBD1 (6 bases). This CDR3 spans 14 amino acids. Trimming took 4 bases from V and 1 from J, leaving 8 bases between them. Germline V gene lookup returns CDR1 SEHNR and CDR2 FQNEAQ (reference sequence). Here the CDR3 DNA reads TGTGCCAGCAGCTCTACAGGGAGCAATCAGCCCCAGCATTTT. It encodes CASSSTGSNQPQHF.

The genes are TRBV5-5 and TRBJ1-1; TRBD1 might be the D (6 bases). CDR1 SGHKS and CDR2 YYEKEE come from the germline V gene (reference sequence). CDR3 length: 19 residues. V lost 4 bases to trimming and J lost 4 bases, with 29 bases between them. CDR3 coding DNA: TGTGCCAGCAGCCTATCCCCAACAGGGTTTGGTATATCGGTCACTGAAGCTTTCTTT. Protein product: CASSLSPTGFGISVTEAFF.

This sequence joins TRBV6-2 or TRBV6-3 and TRBJ1-6, with D perhaps matching TRBD1 (5 bases). This CDR3 is built from 14 residues. Germline-derived CDR1 and CDR2 are MNHEY and SVGEGT. Trimming removed 4 bases at V and 11 bases at J, with 15 bases between. For the CDR3, the DNA is TGTGCCAGCAGTTCACCTTCAGGGTCGACACCCCTCCACTTT. Encoded protein: CASSSPSGSTPLHF.

The chain joins TRBV27 to TRBJ2-1; 11 nucleotides align to TRBD2. V was clipped by 8 bases and J by 3 bases; unmatched bases: 6. The CDR3 length is 15 residues. The germline V gene has CDR1 MNHEY and CDR2 SMNVEV (reference sequence). CDR3 sequence: CASSSGTSGYNEQFF. CDR3 nucleotides: TGTGCCAGCTCTTCCGGGACTAGCGGCTACAATGAGCAGTTCTTC.

This rearrangement joins TRBV24-1 to TRBJ2-7; 9 bases are a match to TRBD1. The CDR3 sequence is 14 residues long. CDR1 and CDR2 from the germline V gene are KGHDR and SFDVKD. V lost 6 bases, J lost 5 bases, and 7 bases stayed unmatched. The CDR3 nucleotides read TGTGCCACCAGTTCCCGGACAGGGGTAGACGAGCAGTACTTC. Its protein is CATSSRTGVDEQYF.

The chain has TRBV24-1 and TRBJ2-1; 8 bases match TRBD2. Trimming removed 4 bases from V and 4 bases from J; junction bases left unmatched: 8. CDR1 and CDR2 from the germline V gene are KGHDR and SFDVKD. This CDR3 is 16 amino acids long. The CDR3 is CATSDGTGGLYNEQFF. CDR3 coding DNA: TGTGCCACCAGTGACGGCACGGGGGGGCTTTACAATGAGCAGTTCTTC.

The CDR3 DNA reads TGTGCCAGCAGCTTAGGCAGGACAACTAATGAAAAACTGTTTTTT. Translation gives CASSLGRTTNEKLFF. This sequence joins TRBV7-9 and TRBJ1-4; D remains unclear. The CDR3 consists of 15 residues. Germline CDR1 is SEHNR and CDR2 is FQNEAQ (reference sequence). V shed 1 base and J shed 0 bases, with 6 bases lying between them.

The chain carries TRBV7-2 and TRBJ1-2; a possible D gene is TRBD1 (6 bases). The CDR3 covers 15 residues. Trimming removed 2 bases at V and 2 bases at J, with 12 bases between. CDR1 is SGHTA, CDR2 FQGNSA, per germline. The chain's CDR3 is CASSLLGARNYGYTF. The CDR3 DNA sequence: TGTGCCAGCAGCTTACTGGGGGCCAGAAACTATGGCTACACCTTC.

The V gene is TRBV5-1, the J gene TRBJ1-2, with 9 bases identical to TRBD1. Germline V gene sequence: CDR1 SGHRS, CDR2 YFSETQ. V was clipped by 4 bases and J by 2 bases; unmatched bases: 9. The CDR3 contains 16 residues. CDR3 DNA: TGCGCCAGCAGCCAAATGGGACAGGGACTAAACTATGGCTACACCTTC. Translation: CASSQMGQGLNYGYTF.

V and J are TRBV4-1 and TRBJ1-4, with a possible D match to TRBD1 (5 bases). The germline V gene encodes CDR1 MGHRA and CDR2 YSYEKL. The CDR3 contains 19 residues. The V end lost 5 bases, the J end lost 0 bases, and 22 bases lay between the germline ends. The CDR3 reads CASSSGGTFYAPTNEKLFF. As DNA, the CDR3 is TGCGCCAGCAGCTCCGGCGGGACTTTTTACGCCCCAACTAATGAAAAACTGTTTTTT.

The chain employs TRBV7-9 and TRBJ1-5; TRBD1 matches at 8 bases. V was pared by 5 bases and J by 2 bases, with 5 bases of the junction left unmatched. This CDR3 is built from 15 residues. Germline CDR1 and CDR2: SEHNR and FQNEAQ (reference sequence). The CDR3 DNA sequence: TGTGCCAGCAGCGTCGGGACAGGCGGCAATCAGCCCCAGCATTTT. Its protein is CASSVGTGGNQPQHF.

The rearrangement joins TRBV7-2 to TRBJ2-1; no firm D call. This CDR3 contains 15 residues. V was shortened by 1 base and J by 3 bases, with 10 bases between the two germline ends. Germline V gene sequence: CDR1 SGHTA, CDR2 FQGNSA. The CDR3 region is CASSLGRLDYNEQFF. CDR3 DNA: TGTGCCAGCAGCTTAGGTCGGCTAGACTACAATGAGCAGTTCTTC.

This chain joins TRBV7-9 and TRBJ1-4, with 7 nucleotides matching TRBD1. The CDR3 extends over 14 amino acids. Germline values: CDR1 SEHNR, CDR2 FQNEAQ (reference sequence). J gave up 6 bases and V 5 bases, and 6 bases lay outside the gene matches. In DNA form, the CDR3 reads TGTGCCAGCAGCCGCGACAGGGCCCATGAAAAACTGTTTTTT. Translating gives CASSRDRAHEKLFF. Filled out from reference TRBV7-9 and TRBJ1-4, the complete variable domain reads DTGVSQNPRHKITKRGQNVTFRCDPISEHNRLYWYRQTLGQGPEFLTYFQNEAQLEKSRLLSDRFSAERPKGSFSTLEIQRTEQGDSAMYLCASSRDRAHEKLFFGSGTQLSVL.

The chain uses TRBV7-3 and TRBJ2-1; TRBD2 is a possible D gene (5 bases). The germline CDR1 and CDR2 sequences are SGHTA and FQGTGA. V lost 4 bases and J 5 bases, leaving 12 bases between the germline ends. There are 14 residues in the CDR3. The CDR3 DNA sequence: TGTGCCAGCAGCTATCGAGGGTTAAACAATGAGCAGTTCTTC. The encoded protein is CASSYRGLNNEQFF.

This clone appeared a single time. V usage is TRBV10-3 and J usage is TRBJ2-5, with 7 bases aligning to TRBD2. V lost 9 bases, J lost 5 bases, and 12 bases stayed unmatched. Germline V gene lookup returns CDR1 ENHRY and CDR2 SYGVKD. CDR3 length: 14 amino acids. The CDR3 DNA follows: TGTGCCATACGGGGGGTGGGCTTCGGTGAGACCCAGTACTTC. Its translation: CAIRGVGFGETQYF.